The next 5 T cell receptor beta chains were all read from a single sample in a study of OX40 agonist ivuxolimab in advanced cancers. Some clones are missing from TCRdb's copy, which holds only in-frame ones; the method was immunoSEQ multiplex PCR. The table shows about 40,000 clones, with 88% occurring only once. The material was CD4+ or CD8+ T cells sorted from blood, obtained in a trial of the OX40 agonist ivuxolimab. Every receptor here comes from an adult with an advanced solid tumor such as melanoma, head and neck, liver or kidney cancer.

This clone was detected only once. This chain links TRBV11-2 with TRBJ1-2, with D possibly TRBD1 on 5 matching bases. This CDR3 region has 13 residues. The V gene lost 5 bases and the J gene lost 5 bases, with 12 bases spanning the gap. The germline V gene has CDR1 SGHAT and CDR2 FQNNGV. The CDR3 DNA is TGTGCCAGCAGCGTGGGGACTGAGTATGGCTACACCTTC. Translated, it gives CASSVGTEYGYTF.

The CDR3 DNA reads as TGTGCCGGGGGGGACGACACCATATATTTT. Translation gives CAGGDDTIYF. This chain links TRBV6-5 with TRBJ1-3; possibly TRBD1 for D (5 bases). Germline V gene lookup returns CDR1 MNHEY and CDR2 SVGAGI. CDR3 length: 10 amino acids. V was trimmed by 11 bases and J by 8 bases, leaving 10 bases between them.

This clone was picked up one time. CDR3 DNA: TGTGCCAGCAGCTTATTTGAGATCTCCAACCAAGAGACCCAGTACTTC. It translates to CASSLFEISNQETQYF. The rearrangement links TRBV7-8 to TRBJ2-5; D is unclear. V shed 2 bases and J shed 0 bases, with 13 bases lying between them. Germline V CDR1 and CDR2: SGHVS, FQNEAQ. The CDR3 covers 16 residues.

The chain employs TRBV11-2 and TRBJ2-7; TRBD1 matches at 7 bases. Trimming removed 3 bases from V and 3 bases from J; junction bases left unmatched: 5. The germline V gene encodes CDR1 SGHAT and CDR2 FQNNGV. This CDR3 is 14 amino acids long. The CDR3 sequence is CASSFETGSYEQYF. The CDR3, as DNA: TGTGCCAGCAGCTTTGAGACAGGGAGCTACGAGCAGTACTTC.

The CDR3 is CASSVVSRQDTINYGYTF. DNA for the CDR3: TGTGCCAGCAGCGTAGTCTCCAGGCAGGACACCATTAACTATGGCTACACCTTC. The chain carries TRBV9 and TRBJ1-2; D possibly corresponds to TRBD1 (5 bases). The CDR3 runs 18 residues. Germline V gene data show CDR1 as SGDLS and CDR2 as YYNGEE. V was pared by 0 bases and J by 1 base, with 19 bases between.